The 8 T cell receptor beta chains reported below all come from one sample, sequenced in a study of T-cell memory formation after mild COVID-19. Using its own MiXCR run on the 5' RACE reads, TCRdb lists one record per CDR3 protein. The repertoire holds about 250,000 distinct CDR3 sequences, with roughly 15% as singletons. The material sequenced was PBMCs or a T cell subset sorted from them (not recorded which). The receptors shown here come from a man younger than 35 who had mild COVID-19 (a few samples of this study predate the infection). Cell type and time point are not known.

This clonotype appeared a few times. V and J are TRBV29-1 and TRBJ1-1, with unresolved D. V was trimmed by 6 bases and J by 2 bases, leaving 16 bases between them. CDR1 SQVTM and CDR2 ANQGSEA come from the germline V gene. This CDR3 contains 14 residues. This chain's CDR3 is CSVNLDWSNTEAFF. The CDR3 bases are TGCAGCGTCAATCTAGATTGGAGTAACACTGAAGCTTTCTTT.

This clonotype showed up just a few times. This chain uses TRBV18 with TRBJ2-5; D might be TRBD1 or TRBD2, each matching 5 bases. V was trimmed by 3 bases and J by 1 base, leaving 18 bases between them. The CDR3 consists of 17 residues. CDR1 is KGHSH, CDR2 LQKENI, per germline. In DNA, the CDR3 is TGTGCCAGCTCACCGGCCGGGACGTTGACTTCCCAAGAGACCCAGTACTTC. Amino acids: CASSPAGTLTSQETQYF.

By sample fraction, this clonotype is medium-sized (0.01 to 0.1%). V usage is TRBV20-1 and J usage is TRBJ1-5; D is undetermined. Germline V gene sequence: CDR1 DFQATT, CDR2 SNEGSKA (reference sequence). V was trimmed by 0 bases and J by 4 bases, leaving 7 bases between them. This CDR3 has 13 residues. The CDR3 sequence is CSARDSGNQPQHF. CDR3 coding DNA: TGCAGTGCTAGAGACAGCGGAAATCAGCCCCAGCATTTT.

The chain uses TRBV28 and TRBJ2-2; D might be TRBD1 (5 bases). The CDR3 has 13 residues. CDR1 and CDR2 (germline): MDHEN, SYDVKM. The germline V and J ends were trimmed by 8 bases and 2 bases, with 9 bases remaining between them. Written as DNA, the CDR3 is TGTGCCAGCGGCAGGGTAAACACCGGGGAGCTGTTTTTT. Translation gives CASGRVNTGELFF. Drawing the rest from reference TRBV28 and TRBJ2-2, the complete variable domain is DVKVTQSSRYLVKRTGEKVFLECVQDMDHENMFWYRQDPGLGLRLIYFSYDVKMKEKGDIPEGYSVSREKKERFSLILESASTNQTSMYLCASGRVNTGELFFGEGSRLTVL.

The CDR3 nucleotides are TGTGCCAGCAGTCCCCTCCTCGGACAGATAGATACGCAGTATTTT. It specifies CASSPLLGQIDTQYF. The rearrangement uses TRBV28 and TRBJ2-3, with D possibly TRBD1 on 6 matching bases. Trimming took off 5 bases at V and 5 bases at J, with 17 bases between the two ends. This CDR3 contains 15 residues. Germline-derived CDR1 and CDR2 are MDHEN and SYDVKM.

The V call is TRBV10-2, the J call TRBJ2-2; perhaps TRBD1 as D (6 bases). Germline CDR1 reads WSHSY; CDR2 reads SAAADI. CDR3 length: 15 residues. Trimming pared 8 bases from V and 2 bases from J, leaving 15 bases between. The CDR3 sequence: CASFRTRGNTGELFF. The CDR3 DNA reads as TGCGCCAGCTTTCGAACCAGGGGCAACACCGGGGAGCTGTTTTTT.

The chain uses TRBV20-1 and TRBJ1-2, with D possibly matching TRBD1 (5 bases). Germline loops: CDR1 DFQATT, CDR2 SNEGSKA (reference sequence). The length of the CDR3 is 13 residues. The ends were cut back, 1 base at V and 5 bases at J, with 11 bases in the middle. CDR3 amino acids: CSARVQEGYGYTF. The DNA for the CDR3 is TGCAGTGCTAGAGTGCAGGAGGGGTATGGCTACACCTTC.

This rearrangement joins TRBV7-2 to TRBJ1-2, with TRBD1 identical over 10 bases. The V gene end was trimmed by 5 bases and the J gene end by 1 base; junction bases not matched to a gene: 7. The CDR3 contains 16 residues. The germline V gene has CDR1 SGHTA and CDR2 FQGNSA. CDR3 bases: TGTGCCAGCAGCACATATGGGACAGGGGATAACTATGGCTACACCTTC. Translated: CASSTYGTGDNYGYTF.